This is a list of T cell receptor beta chains from one sample in a study of Ad26.COV2.S vaccination and SARS-CoV-2 variants. TCRdb's table, derived via immunoSEQ multiplex PCR, lists solely in-frame clones and lacks some. Seen here are more than 250,000 clones, 70% to 90% observed once, and the top ten hold about 3.1%. The sample was peripheral blood, taken in a trial of Ad26.COV2.S vaccine versus placebo. The receptors were sampled from a person between 18 and 65 years old who received the Ad26.COV2.S COVID-19 vaccine or a placebo. CDR3s include the opening cysteine and the closing phenylalanine or tryptophan. The D gene is left open where the match is weak. Clone size is shown for a subset of rows, as once, few, many or a class of expanded clone.

. TRBJ2-7 TRBV12-3/TRBV12-4 . CASSLGGEQYF TGTGCCAGCAGTTTAGGGGGGGAGCAGTACTTC
. TRBJ1-2 TRBV10-3 . CAISDPPGDNGYTF TGTGCCATCAGTGACCCACCCGGGGATAATGGCTACACCTTC
TRBD1 TRBJ1-2 TRBV18 few CASSAPDRAGGYTF TGTGCCAGCTCAGCGCCGGACAGGGCAGGTGGCTACACCTTC
. TRBJ1-3 TRBV4-2 few CASSRTASGNTIYF TGTGCCAGCAGTCGGACAGCCTCTGGAAACACCATATATTTT
. TRBJ1-1 TRBV15 . CATSRDTGRTNTEAFF TGTGCCACCAGCAGAGATACGGGACGGACGAACACTGAAGCTTTCTTT
. TRBJ1-1 TRBV18 . CASKGGGSPEAFF TGTGCCAGCAAAGGTGGAGGGTCCCCTGAAGCTTTCTTT
. TRBJ1-2 TRBV6-1 . CASSEWGGSNYGYTF TGTGCCAGCAGTGAATGGGGGGGCTCAAACTATGGCTACACCTTC
. TRBJ1-6 TRBV5-1 . CASSSLGDLDSPLHF TGCGCCAGCAGCTCTCTCGGGGACCTCGATTCACCCCTCCACTTT
TRBD1 TRBJ2-7 TRBV2 once CASTQRTGNYEQYF TGTGCCAGCACCCAACGGACAGGGAACTACGAGCAGTACTTC
. TRBJ2-1 TRBV6-4 . CASSRRGGEEQFF TGTGCCAGCAGTCGGAGGGGAGGAGAGGAGCAGTTCTTC
TRBD1 TRBJ2-7 TRBV2 . CASSSGQGAREQYF TGTGCCAGCAGTAGCGGACAGGGGGCTCGGGAGCAGTACTTC
TRBD1 TRBJ2-5 TRBV7-9 . CASTSLGTVTQETQYF TGTGCCAGCACTAGTCTCGGGACAGTAACACAAGAGACCCAGTACTTC
. TRBJ1-2 TRBV5-1 . CASSLLRGSNYGYTF TGCGCCAGCAGCTTGTTACGAGGATCTAACTATGGCTACACCTTC
. TRBJ2-3 TRBV6-5 . CASIRGGTDTQYF TGTGCCAGCATCAGGGGGGGCACAGATACGCAGTATTTT
TRBD1 TRBJ1-3 TRBV27 . CASSSRQGSGNTIYF TGTGCCAGCAGTTCCCGACAGGGATCTGGAAACACCATATATTTT
TRBD2 TRBJ2-1 TRBV5-1 few CASSFGLAGTGEQFF TGCGCCAGCAGCTTCGGACTAGCGGGAACGGGTGAGCAGTTCTTC
. TRBJ1-2 TRBV5-5 . CASSLVGQGTPRYTF TGTGCCAGCAGCCTGGTGGGGCAGGGGACTCCTCGCTACACCTTC
. TRBJ2-7 TRBV5-1 once CASSHEGRGYPVEQYF TGCGCCAGCAGCCATGAAGGTCGCGGATATCCCGTCGAGCAGTACTTC